This T cell receptor beta chain appears in the sequencing data of a study of a mutant IDH1 vaccine in newly diagnosed glioma. On the study more broadly: In weeks 1, 3, 5, 7, 11, 15, 19 and 23, patients were vaccinated. Patients had received radiotherapy, temozolomide, or both previously, most receiving both.

Germline CDR1 MGHRA, CDR2 YSYEKL. The CDR3 covers 14 residues. V was pared by 6 bases and J by 6 bases, with 17 bases between. Time point meaning: week 11, during vaccination. In the vaccine, a single dose held 300 ug of the mutant IDH1 20-mer peptide, along with topical imiquimod. Tumors from donors were new WHO grade 3 or 4 IDH1-mutant astrocytomas with ATRX loss. Remarks on this clone: Its antigen is unidentified.

The repertoire was sequenced with immunoSEQ multiplex PCR; TCRdb's copy has only in-frame clones and lacks some. The sample carries around 40,000 clones, around 84% recorded once. The sample was PBMCs, taken from a glioma patient whose treatment included an IDH1 peptide vaccine. The TCR comes from a man aged 40-55 years with glioma. The genes are TRBV4-1 and TRBJ1-2, with D perhaps matching TRBD1 (6 bases). The CDR3 region is CASRQSGAIDGYTF. CDR3 DNA: TGCGCCAGCAGGCAGTCAGGGGCTATTGATGGCTACACCTTC.